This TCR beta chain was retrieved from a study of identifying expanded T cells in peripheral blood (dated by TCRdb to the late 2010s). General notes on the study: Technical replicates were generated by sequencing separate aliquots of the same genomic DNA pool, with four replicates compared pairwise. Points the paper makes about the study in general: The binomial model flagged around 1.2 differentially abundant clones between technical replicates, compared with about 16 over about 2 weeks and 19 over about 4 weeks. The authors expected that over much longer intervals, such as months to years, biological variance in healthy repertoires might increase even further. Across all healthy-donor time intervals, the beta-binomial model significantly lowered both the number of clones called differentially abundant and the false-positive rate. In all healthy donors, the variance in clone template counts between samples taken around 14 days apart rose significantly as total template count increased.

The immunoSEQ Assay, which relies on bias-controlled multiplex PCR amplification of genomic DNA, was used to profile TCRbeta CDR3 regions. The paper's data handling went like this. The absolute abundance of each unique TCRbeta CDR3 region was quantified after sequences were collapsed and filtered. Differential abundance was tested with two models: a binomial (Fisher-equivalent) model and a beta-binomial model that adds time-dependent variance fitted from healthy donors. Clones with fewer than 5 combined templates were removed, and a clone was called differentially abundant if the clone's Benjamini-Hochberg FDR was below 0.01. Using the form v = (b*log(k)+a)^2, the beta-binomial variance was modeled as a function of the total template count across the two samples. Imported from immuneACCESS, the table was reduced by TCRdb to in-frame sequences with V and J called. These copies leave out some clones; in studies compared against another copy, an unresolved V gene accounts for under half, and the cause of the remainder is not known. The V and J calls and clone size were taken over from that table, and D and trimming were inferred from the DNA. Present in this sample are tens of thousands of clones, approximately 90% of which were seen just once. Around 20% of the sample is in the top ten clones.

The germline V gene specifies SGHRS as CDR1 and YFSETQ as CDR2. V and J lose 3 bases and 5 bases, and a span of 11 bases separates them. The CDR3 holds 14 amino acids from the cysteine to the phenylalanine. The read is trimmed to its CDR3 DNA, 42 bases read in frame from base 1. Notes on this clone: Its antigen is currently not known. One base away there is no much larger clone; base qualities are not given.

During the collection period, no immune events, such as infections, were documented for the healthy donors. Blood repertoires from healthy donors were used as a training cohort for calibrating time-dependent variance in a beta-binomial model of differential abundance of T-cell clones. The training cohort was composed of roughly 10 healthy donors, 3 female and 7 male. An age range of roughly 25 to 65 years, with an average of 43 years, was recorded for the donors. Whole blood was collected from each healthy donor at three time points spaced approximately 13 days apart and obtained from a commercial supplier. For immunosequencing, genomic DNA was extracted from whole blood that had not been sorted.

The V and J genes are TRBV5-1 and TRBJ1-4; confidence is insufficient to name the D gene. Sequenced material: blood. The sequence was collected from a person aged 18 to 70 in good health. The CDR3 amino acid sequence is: CASSSAVGNEKLFF. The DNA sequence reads TGCGCCAGCAGCTCGGCAGTCGGCAATGAAAAACTGTTTTTT. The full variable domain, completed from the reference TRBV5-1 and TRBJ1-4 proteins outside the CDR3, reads KAGVTQTPRYLIKTRGQQVTLSCSPISGHRSVSWYQQTPGQGLQFLFEYFSETQRNKGNFPGRFSGRQFSNSRSEMNVSTLELGDSALYLCASSSAVGNEKLFFGSGTQLSVL.